This TCR beta chain is from a study of T cell responses to AZD1222 COVID-19 vaccine. General study points: Reportedly, nearly half of unique spike TCRs recognized epitopes outside B.1.351/B.1.1.7 mutations.

Repertoires were generated with immunoSEQ multiplex PCR, while TCRdb's copy carries only in-frame clones and drops some. Here the sample spans about 120,000 clones, 87% being singletons. Remarks on this clone: Its antigen is unidentified.

The specimen comprised peripheral blood, sampled 28 days after the second AZD1222 dose. This receptor was identified in an adult who received the AZD1222 COVID-19 vaccine.

The CDR3 region is CAAEASGGAYEQYF. CDR3 in DNA: TGTGCCGCAGAGGCCAGTGGGGGGGCCTACGAGCAGTACTTC. The chain links TRBV6-5 to TRBJ2-7; TRBD2 aligns across 7 bases. In germline, CDR1 is MNHEY, CDR2 SVGAGI. CDR3 length: 14 residues. J gave up 2 bases and V 11 bases, and 12 bases lay outside the gene matches.